The entry that follows covers one T cell receptor beta chain sequence. Its antigen is still unknown. With 2 bases removed from V and 9 bases from J, the gap between germline ends came to 12 bases. Germline CDR1 SGHNT, CDR2 YYREEE (reference sequence). The CDR3 spans 13 residues. This entry belongs to a study of T cell responses to AZD1222 COVID-19 vaccine. Overall study findings and caveats: Nearly half of the spike-specific TCRs reportedly recognize variant regions that carry no mutations.

Assay: immunoSEQ multiplex PCR; the TCRdb copy retains only in-frame clones and omits some. The data contain 150,000 or so clones, about 93% of them singletons. The TCR was taken from an adult in good health. This specimen was peripheral blood, taken on day 0 of AZD1222 vaccination. The genes are TRBV5-4 and TRBJ2-1, with D perhaps being TRBD1 or TRBD2 (5 bases each). The CDR3 coding sequence is TGTGCCAGCAGCTTAGAGGGGCGGAGTGAGCAGTTCTTC. It translates to CASSLEGRSEQFF.